Each of the 19 T cell receptor beta chains below was sequenced from the same sample in a study of vaccination and CD4 T cells after COVID-19. Their specific antigens are unknown. The treatment: approximately 11-day PBMC culture with coronavirus spike peptide pools or control peptides (ViraFEST assay). Oncomine TCR Beta short-read sequencing was applied to DNA from cultured CD4+ T cells. TCRdb re-called the PCR reads through MiXCR, storing one row per CDR3 protein. This sample has approximately 20,000 distinct CDR3 sequences, with around 52% found just once. Sequenced here: CD4+ T cells from blood, cultured in vitro, sampled before SARS-CoV-2 vaccination. These receptors originate from a human donor who had recovered from COVID-19.

As DNA, the CDR3 is TGTGCCACCAGCAGAGATCGCAGCCTCGGAGGTATCTATGGCTACACCTTC. Its protein is CATSRDRSLGGIYGYTF. The chain uses TRBV15 and TRBJ1-2, with D hard to call. This CDR3 spans 17 amino acids. Germline CDR1 reads LNHNV; CDR2 reads YYDKDF (reference sequence). The V and J ends lost 0 bases and 4 bases respectively, with 18 bases between them.

Only one count was recorded for this clonotype. The chain carries TRBV7-9 and TRBJ2-1; 7 nucleotides line up with TRBD2. The length of the CDR3 is 16 residues. Germline lookup yields CDR1 SEHNR and CDR2 FQNEAQ (reference sequence). V gave up 7 bases and J gave up 6 bases; unmatched junction bases: 15. The CDR3 DNA reads TGTGCCAGCACCCCGAGGGCCGGGAGGCGAACCAATGAGCAGTTCTTC. Translation gives CASTPRAGRRTNEQFF.

This clonotype came up a few times. The chain is built from TRBV6-5 and TRBJ1-6, with D unresolved. Trimming removed 4 bases from V and 7 bases from J, with 5 bases in between. CDR1 is MNHEY, CDR2 SVGAGI, per germline. The length of the CDR3 is 12 residues. DNA for the CDR3: TGTGCCAGCAGTTGGATCAATTCACCCCTCCACTTT. This encodes CASSWINSPLHF.

V and J are TRBV27 and TRBJ1-1; D gene uncertain. V was shortened by 3 bases and J by 5 bases, with 13 bases between the two germline ends. CDR3 length: 14 residues. CDR1 and CDR2 from the germline V gene are MNHEY and SMNVEV (reference sequence). CDR3 in amino acids: CASSFSVRITEAFF. CDR3 nucleotides: TGTGCCAGCAGTTTTTCAGTGAGGATTACTGAAGCTTTCTTT.

The chain combines TRBV21-1 with TRBJ1-1. TRBV21-1 counts as a pseudogene. The CDR3 covers 13 residues. The chain's CDR3 is CASSTSLNTEAFF. CDR3 nucleotide sequence: TGTGCCAGCAGCACCAGCCTGAACACTGAAGCTTTCTTT.

This clonotype was seen more than once but under ten times. V usage is TRBV6-1 and J usage is TRBJ1-1; maybe TRBD1 (5 bases). The V end was cut by 3 bases, the J end by 1 base, with 6 bases between. The CDR3 loop spans 13 amino acids. Germline values: CDR1 MNHNS, CDR2 SASEGT. The CDR3 here is CASSDRGNTEAFF. The CDR3 DNA reads TGTGCCAGCAGTGATAGGGGGAACACTGAAGCTTTCTTT.

This clonotype was counted a few times. The V call is TRBV15, the J call TRBJ2-1; D might be TRBD1 (5 bases). The CDR3 has 16 residues. V lost 0 bases and J 4 bases, leaving 13 bases between the germline ends. From germline, CDR1 is LNHNV and CDR2 YYDKDF (reference sequence). The CDR3: CATSREPNNRYNEQFF. CDR3 coding DNA: TGTGCCACCAGCAGAGAACCCAACAACAGGTACAATGAGCAGTTCTTC.

The rearrangement uses TRBV6-5 and TRBJ1-1; a weak D match, TRBD1 (5 bases). V was trimmed by 4 bases and J by 10 bases, leaving 22 bases between them. This CDR3 contains 15 residues. The germline gives CDR1 MNHEY, CDR2 SVGAGI. CDR3 sequence reads: CASSSSGGTDVRAFF. The CDR3 coding sequence is TGTGCCAGCAGTTCCAGCGGAGGGACCGATGTGAGAGCTTTCTTT.

The V call is TRBV19, the J call TRBJ2-1; no firm D call. Trimming left V 3 bases short and J 0 bases short, with 6 bases between. Germline V gene sequence: CDR1 LNHDA, CDR2 SQIVND (reference sequence). This CDR3 has 14 residues. CDR3: CASSIESSYNEQFF. The DNA of the CDR3 is TGTGCCAGTAGTATCGAGAGCTCCTACAATGAGCAGTTCTTC.

This clonotype was seen a few times. The chain couples TRBV7-2 to TRBJ1-5; maybe TRBD1 (6 bases). The CDR3 consists of 16 residues. Between the trimmed V and J ends, which lost 1 base and 2 bases, there was a span of 12 bases. The germline CDR1 and CDR2 sequences are SGHTA and FQGNSA. The CDR3 sequence: CASSLGTGQGNQPQHF. The CDR3 region has the DNA TGTGCCAGCAGCTTAGGAACAGGGCAGGGCAATCAGCCCCAGCATTTT.

The chain uses TRBV6-5 and TRBJ1-6; D unresolved. The CDR3 is made up of 17 amino acids. The V gene's germline CDR1 is MNHEY and CDR2 SVGAGI. The V and J ends lost 0 bases and 0 bases respectively, with 9 bases between them. The CDR3 protein is CASSYSQASSYNSPLHF. In nucleotides, the CDR3 is TGTGCCAGCAGTTACTCCCAGGCGAGCTCCTATAATTCACCCCTCCACTTT.

The chain joins TRBV2 to TRBJ1-6, with 9 bases identical to TRBD1. Trimming removed 10 bases from V and 4 bases from J; junction bases left unmatched: 8. Germline V gene data show CDR1 as SNHLY and CDR2 as FYNNEI. The CDR3 has 15 residues. The CDR3 protein is CATRETGGYNSPLHF. The CDR3 DNA reads TGTGCCACCAGAGAGACAGGGGGATATAATTCACCCCTCCACTTT.

This clonotype was counted between two and nine times. The chain has TRBV21-1 and TRBJ2-7; the table's TRBD2 call for D was not verified on the DNA. TRBV21-1 is listed as a pseudogene. The CDR3 has 16 amino acids. CDR3 DNA sequence: TGTGCCAGCAGCACGCCGGACGGGGACTTATCCTACGAGCAGTACTTC. Translation gives CASSTPDGDLSYEQYF.

The chain employs TRBV30 and TRBJ2-6; D gene unclear. The CDR3 sequence is 12 residues long. Germline lookup yields CDR1 GTSNPN and CDR2 SVGIG (reference sequence). V was pared by 4 bases and J by 0 bases, with 1 base between. CDR3 amino acids: CAWNSGANVLTF. The CDR3 nucleotides read TGTGCCTGGAACTCTGGGGCCAACGTCCTGACTTTC.

J is TRBJ2-7 and V is TRBV6-2 or TRBV6-3; 12 nucleotides line up with TRBD1. Losses at the gene ends were 5 bases for V and 5 bases for J; bases not matched to a gene: 4. The length of the CDR3 is 14 residues. The germline gives CDR1 MNHEY, CDR2 SVGEGT. The CDR3 protein is CASSLGTGGHEQYF. The CDR3 nucleotides are TGTGCCAGCAGTCTCGGGACAGGGGGCCACGAGCAGTACTTC.

This clonotype occurred a few times. The gene calls are TRBV27 and TRBJ1-2, with 7 bases that match TRBD1. Per the germline V gene, CDR1 is MNHEY and CDR2 is SMNVEV (reference sequence). The CDR3 totals 14 residues. The J segment lost 5 bases and the V segment lost 8 bases, leaving 11 bases of the junction unmatched. CDR3 amino acids: CASRKTGTGYGYTF. The CDR3 DNA reads TGTGCCAGCCGAAAGACAGGGACTGGGTATGGCTACACCTTC.

Here the CDR3 DNA reads TGTGCCAGCTGGCAGCGGGGTGGGACAGATACGCAGTATTTT. Translation: CASWQRGGTDTQYF. This rearrangement joins TRBV6-1 to TRBJ2-3, with 7 nucleotides matching TRBD2. Trimming cost V 8 bases and J 3 bases; bases outside gene matches: 8. Germline V gene sequence: CDR1 MNHNS, CDR2 SASEGT. CDR3 length equals 14 residues.

Only a few counts were recorded for this clonotype. The chain joins TRBV6-1 to TRBJ2-6; TRBD1 matches at 7 bases. This CDR3 spans 18 amino acids. J was trimmed by 2 bases and V by 4 bases; bases with no gene match: 11. The germline V gene has CDR1 MNHNS and CDR2 SASEGT. The CDR3 here is CASSGTADRRTGANVLTF. The CDR3 DNA is TGTGCCAGCAGTGGAACAGCGGACAGGAGGACTGGGGCCAACGTCCTGACTTTC.

The table lists this clonotype with a few counts. The DNA of the CDR3 is TGTGCCAGCAGTCCGCACACTCTTCCACGGGACACTGAAGCTTTCTTT. The encoded protein is CASSPHTLPRDTEAFF. The gene calls are TRBV27 and TRBJ1-1; D gene ambiguous. This CDR3 contains 16 residues. The ends were cut back, 5 bases at V and 3 bases at J, with 19 bases in the middle. Germline V CDR1 and CDR2: MNHEY, SMNVEV (reference sequence).